This T cell receptor beta chain comes out of a study of T cells and Merkel cell carcinoma outcomes. Points from the study as a whole: Merkel cell carcinoma outcomes were reportedly predicted by repertoire and T-cell density.

Measured with immunoSEQ multiplex PCR; TCRdb has only the in-frame clones, and not every one. Of approximately 12,000 clones listed, nearly 97% were seen once; the top ten hold more than 0.85%. Worth noting for this clone: Its antigen is not identified.

V was clipped by 4 bases and J by 5 bases, with 19 bases between them. This CDR3 spans 15 amino acids. Germline CDR1 reads SQVTM; CDR2 reads ANQGSEA. This receptor was obtained from a human donor with Merkel cell carcinoma. Sequenced sample: tumor tissue from Merkel cell carcinoma. The chain is built from TRBV29-1 and TRBJ2-3, with D possibly TRBD2 on 6 matching bases. The CDR3: CSVGGGWMGKDTQYF. The CDR3 nucleotides are TGCAGCGTTGGGGGAGGATGGATGGGGAAAGATACGCAGTATTTT.